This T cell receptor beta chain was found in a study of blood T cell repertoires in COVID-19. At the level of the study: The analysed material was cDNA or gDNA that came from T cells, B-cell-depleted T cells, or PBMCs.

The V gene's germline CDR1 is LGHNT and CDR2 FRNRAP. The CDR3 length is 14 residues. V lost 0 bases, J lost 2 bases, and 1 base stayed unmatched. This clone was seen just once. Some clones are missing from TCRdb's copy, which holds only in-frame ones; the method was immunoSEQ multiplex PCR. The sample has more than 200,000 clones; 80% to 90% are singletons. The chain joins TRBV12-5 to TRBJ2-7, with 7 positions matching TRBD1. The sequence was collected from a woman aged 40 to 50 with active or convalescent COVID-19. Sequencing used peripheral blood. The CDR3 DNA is TGTGCTAGTGGTTTGGTGGGACAGCCCTACGAGCAGTACTTC. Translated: CASGLVGQPYEQYF.